Reported below is one T cell receptor (beta chain). Its specificity is unknown. The cohort excluded patients with autoimmune disease history or systemic immunosuppression. TCRdb's copy holds only in-frame clones and misses some; the assay was immunoSEQ multiplex PCR. The repertoire includes around 74,000 clones, 84% of them detected once, and more than 0.5% sits in the top ten. This sample stems from a study of OX40 agonist ivuxolimab in advanced cancers. General study findings and limits: The antigen specificity of the peripheral T cells (those that were expanded) was not determined.

V lost 2 bases and J 4 bases, leaving 19 bases between the germline ends. Germline-derived CDR1 and CDR2 are SGHRS and YFSETQ. The CDR3 covers 17 residues. The chain carries TRBV5-1 and TRBJ2-1; TRBD1 or TRBD2 may be the D gene (5 bases each). This specimen consisted of CD4+ or CD8+ T cells sorted from blood, obtained in a trial of the OX40 agonist ivuxolimab. This receptor was taken from an adult with an advanced solid tumor such as melanoma, head and neck, liver or kidney cancer. CDR3 protein: CASSFSRDVESYNEQFF. DNA for the CDR3: TGCGCCAGCAGCTTTTCCCGGGACGTCGAATCGTACAATGAGCAGTTCTTC.